This entry features one TCR beta chain sequence. What it recognizes is unknown. Sequenced by immunoSEQ multiplex PCR; TCRdb stores in-frame clones only, minus some. Of about 68,000 clones in the sample, 65% to 80% are singletons; the top ten hold roughly a tenth. This CDR3 comprises 14 residues. CDR1 and CDR2 (germline): MNHEY, SVGAGI. The V gene lost 0 bases and the J gene lost 7 bases, with 10 bases spanning the gap. Patients had chemo-refractory metastatic non-small-cell lung cancer and received focal radiation plus CTLA-4 blockade that used ipilimumab. The source of the sample is a study of radiotherapy plus CTLA-4 blockade in lung cancer. Overall study context: In 18% of patients, objective responses were seen; roughly 28% had disease control.

Whole-study results and caveats: The study found tumor-derived TCR clones expanded in blood after radiotherapy plus ipilimumab. The best prediction of response reportedly came from early blood T cell clone dynamics, with interferon-beta.

The sample consisted of peripheral blood, taken from a patient treated with radiotherapy plus ipilimumab. This chain connects TRBV6-5 to TRBJ2-1; D unclear. The clonotype comes from a human donor with non-small cell lung cancer who had a complete response to radiotherapy plus ipilimumab. As DNA, the CDR3 is TGTGCCAGCAGTTACTCGAGTAGCCGGAATGAGCAGTTCTTC. As protein: CASSYSSSRNEQFF.